The 5 T cell receptor beta chains in this list originate from one sample, sequenced in a study of early T cells in non-severe SARS-CoV-2 infection. TCRdb recomputed calls from the 5' RACE reads with MiXCR, one row per CDR3 protein. The sample holds approximately 23,000 distinct CDR3 sequences, roughly 4.9% seen once. The sample was whole blood. These receptors all come from an adult who was a healthcare worker with PCR-confirmed SARS-CoV-2 infection or an uninfected control (not recorded which).

This clonotype was counted only a few times. The chain joins TRBV29-1 to TRBJ2-7; TRBD2 agrees at 7 bases. The CDR3 length is 13 residues. V was clipped by 4 bases and J by 3 bases; unmatched bases: 6. Germline loops: CDR1 SQVTM, CDR2 ANQGSEA. CDR3 region: CSVVRGGVYEQYF. CDR3 sequence (DNA): TGCAGCGTTGTAAGGGGAGGGGTCTACGAGCAGTACTTC.

On this clonotype itself: This may stem from a read error, because a much larger clone lies one nucleotide away. The genes are TRBV19 and TRBJ2-7; D is possibly TRBD1 (5 bases). Germline assignment: CDR1 LNHDA and CDR2 SQIVND (reference sequence). The CDR3 sequence is 15 residues long. CDR3 sequence (DNA): TGTGCCAGAAGTATCTTCCTAGGACAACGTTACGAGCAGTACTTC. It specifies CARSIFLGQRYEQYF.

This clonotype was observed many times. The chain couples TRBV7-6 to TRBJ2-7; TRBD1 aligns across 7 bases. The CDR3 runs 12 residues. The V and J ends lost 1 base and 10 bases, in that order; junction bases with no gene match: 4. CDR1 and CDR2 (germline): SGHVS, FNYEAQ. The CDR3 region has the DNA TGTGCCAGCAGCTTAGAGGGGGCGGGCCAGTACTTC. Its protein product is CASSLEGAGQYF.

This chain joins TRBV10-2 and TRBJ2-1, with D perhaps TRBD1 (6 bases). This CDR3 is 14 amino acids long. V was shortened by 7 bases and J by 9 bases, with 19 bases between the two germline ends. Germline V lookup: CDR1 WSHSY, CDR2 SAAADI. The CDR3 coding sequence is TGCGCCAGCAAGGGGGTAGTCCTGTCCGGTGAGCAGTTCTTC. It codes for CASKGVVLSGEQFF.

This clonotype was found many times. The J gene is TRBJ1-1, the V gene TRBV5-1; possibly TRBD1 for D (6 bases). CDR1 is SGHRS, CDR2 YFSETQ, per germline. Trimming cost V 2 bases and J 7 bases, with 21 bases left between them. The length of the CDR3 is 16 residues. CDR3 in DNA: TGCGCCAGCAGCTTTCCCACACAGGGAAGGCAGGATGAAGCTTTCTTT. This codes for CASSFPTQGRQDEAFF.